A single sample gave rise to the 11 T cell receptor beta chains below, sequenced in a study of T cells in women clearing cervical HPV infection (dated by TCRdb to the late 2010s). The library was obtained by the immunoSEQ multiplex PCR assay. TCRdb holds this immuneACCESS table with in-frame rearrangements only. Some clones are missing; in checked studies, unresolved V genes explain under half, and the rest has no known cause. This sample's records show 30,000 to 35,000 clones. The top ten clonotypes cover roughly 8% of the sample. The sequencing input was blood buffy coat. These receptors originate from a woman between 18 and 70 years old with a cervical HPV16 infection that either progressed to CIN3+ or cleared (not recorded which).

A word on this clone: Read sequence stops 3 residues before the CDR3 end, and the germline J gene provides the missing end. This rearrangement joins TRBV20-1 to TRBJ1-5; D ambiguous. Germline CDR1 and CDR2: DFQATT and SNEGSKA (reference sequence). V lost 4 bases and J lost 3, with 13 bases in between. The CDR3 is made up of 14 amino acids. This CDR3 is CSAKGKDDNQPQHF. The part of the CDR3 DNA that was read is TGCAGTGCTAAGGGCAAGGATGACAATCAGCCC.

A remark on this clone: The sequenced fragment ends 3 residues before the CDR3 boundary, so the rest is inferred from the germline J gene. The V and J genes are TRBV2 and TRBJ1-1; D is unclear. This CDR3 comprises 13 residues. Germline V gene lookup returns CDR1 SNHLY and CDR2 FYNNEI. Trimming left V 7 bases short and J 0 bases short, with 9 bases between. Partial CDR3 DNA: TGTGCCAGCAAAAATGAGCTGAACACTGAA. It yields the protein CASKNELNTE. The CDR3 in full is CASKNELNTEAFF.

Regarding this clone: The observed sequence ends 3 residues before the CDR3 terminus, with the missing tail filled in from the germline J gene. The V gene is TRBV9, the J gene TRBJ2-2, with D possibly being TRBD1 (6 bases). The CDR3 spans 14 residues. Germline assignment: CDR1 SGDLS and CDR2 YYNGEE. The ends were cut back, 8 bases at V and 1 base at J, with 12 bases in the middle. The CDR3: CASTRQENTGELFF. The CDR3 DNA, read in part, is TGTGCCAGTACCCGACAGGAGAACACCGGGGAG.

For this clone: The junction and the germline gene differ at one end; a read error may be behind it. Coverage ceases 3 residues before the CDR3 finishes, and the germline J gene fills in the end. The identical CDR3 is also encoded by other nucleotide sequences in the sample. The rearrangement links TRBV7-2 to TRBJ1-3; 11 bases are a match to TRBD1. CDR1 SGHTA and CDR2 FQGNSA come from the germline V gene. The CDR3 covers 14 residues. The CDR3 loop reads CASSSGQGENTIYF. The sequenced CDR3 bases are TGTGCCAGCAGCTCGGGACAGGGGGAAAACACT.

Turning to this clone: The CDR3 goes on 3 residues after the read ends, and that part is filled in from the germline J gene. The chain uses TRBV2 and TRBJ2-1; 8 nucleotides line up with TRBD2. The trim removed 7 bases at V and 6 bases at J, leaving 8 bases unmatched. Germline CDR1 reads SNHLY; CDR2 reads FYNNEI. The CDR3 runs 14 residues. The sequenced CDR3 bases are TGTGCCAGCATTTCCCTAGCGGGTCCCAATGAG. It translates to CASISLAGPNE. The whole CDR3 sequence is CASISLAGPNEQFF.

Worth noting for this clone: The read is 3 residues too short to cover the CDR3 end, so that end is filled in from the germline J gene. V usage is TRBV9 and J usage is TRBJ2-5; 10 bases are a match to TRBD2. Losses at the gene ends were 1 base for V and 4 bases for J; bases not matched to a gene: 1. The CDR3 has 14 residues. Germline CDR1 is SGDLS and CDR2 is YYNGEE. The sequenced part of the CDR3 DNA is TGTGCCAGCAGCGTATCTAGCGGGAGAGAGACC. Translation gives CASSVSSGRET. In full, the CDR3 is CASSVSSGRETQYF. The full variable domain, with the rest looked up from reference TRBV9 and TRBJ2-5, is DSGVTQTPKHLITATGQRVTLRCSPRSGDLSVYWYQQSLDQGLQFLIQYYNGEERAKGNILERFSAQQFPDLHSELNLSSLELGDSALYFCASSVSSGRETQYFGPGTRLLVL.

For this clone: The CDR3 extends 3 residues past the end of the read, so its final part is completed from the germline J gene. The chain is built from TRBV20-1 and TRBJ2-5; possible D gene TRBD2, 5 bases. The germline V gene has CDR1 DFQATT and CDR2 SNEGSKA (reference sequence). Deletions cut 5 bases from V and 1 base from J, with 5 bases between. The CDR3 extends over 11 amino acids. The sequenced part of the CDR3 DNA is TGCAGTGCTGGACTCCAAGAGACC. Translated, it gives CSAGLQET. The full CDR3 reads CSAGLQETQYF.

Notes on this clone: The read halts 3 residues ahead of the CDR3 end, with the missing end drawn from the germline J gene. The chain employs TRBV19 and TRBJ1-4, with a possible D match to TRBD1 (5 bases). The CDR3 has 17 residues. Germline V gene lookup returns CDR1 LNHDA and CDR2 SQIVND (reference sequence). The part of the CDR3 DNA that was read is TGTGCCAGTAGTATAAATCCCTTCAGCTCTGGGGCCAACGTA. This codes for CASSINPFSSGANV. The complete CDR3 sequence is CASSINPFSSGANVLFF.

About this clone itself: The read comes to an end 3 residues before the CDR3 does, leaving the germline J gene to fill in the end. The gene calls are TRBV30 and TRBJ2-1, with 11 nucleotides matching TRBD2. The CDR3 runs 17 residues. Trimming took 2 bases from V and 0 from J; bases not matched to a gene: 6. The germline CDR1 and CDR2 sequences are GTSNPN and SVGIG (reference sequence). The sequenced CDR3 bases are TGTGCCTGGAGTCGGGGACTAGCGGAGAGCTCCTACAATGAG. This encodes CAWSRGLAESSYNE. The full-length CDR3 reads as CAWSRGLAESSYNEQFF.

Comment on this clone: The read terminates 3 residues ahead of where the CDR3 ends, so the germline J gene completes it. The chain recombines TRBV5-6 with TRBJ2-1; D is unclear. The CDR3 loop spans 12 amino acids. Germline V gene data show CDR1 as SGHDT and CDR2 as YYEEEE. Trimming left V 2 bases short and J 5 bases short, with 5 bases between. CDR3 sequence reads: CASSLTDNEQFF. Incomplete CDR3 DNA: TGTGCCAGCAGCTTAACTGACAATGAG.

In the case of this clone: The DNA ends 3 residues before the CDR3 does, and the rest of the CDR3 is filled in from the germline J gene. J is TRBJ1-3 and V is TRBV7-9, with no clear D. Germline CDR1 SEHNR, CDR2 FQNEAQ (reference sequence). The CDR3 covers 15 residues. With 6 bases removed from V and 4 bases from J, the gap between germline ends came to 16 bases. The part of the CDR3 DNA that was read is TGTGCCAGCAGGCCAACCCGGGTTGGGGGAAACACC. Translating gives CASRPTRVGGNT. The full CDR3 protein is CASRPTRVGGNTIYF.